This T cell receptor beta chain emerged from a study of blood T cell repertoires in COVID-19. Study context: The study drew acute and convalescent COVID-19 samples from the United States, Italy and Spain. PBMCs, B-cell-depleted T cells, or T cells were the source of the cDNA or gDNA that made up the material.

The protocol was immunoSEQ multiplex PCR, while the TCRdb copy is restricted to in-frame clones and leaves out a portion. The repertoire holds under 200,000 clones, with about 80% as singletons. The V and J ends lost 0 bases and 4 bases respectively, with 15 bases between them. The CDR3 contains 16 residues. Germline V gives CDR1 SGHRS, CDR2 YFSETQ. Researchers sorted participants into cohorts using their self-reported clinical history. The clonotype originates from a woman aged 60 to 75 who had recovered from COVID-19. The gene calls are TRBV5-1 and TRBJ2-3; the D is unclear. Material: PBMCs or T cells enriched from blood (not recorded which). The CDR3 sequence: CASSLDPPSAADTQYF. The CDR3 nucleotides are TGCGCCAGCAGCTTGGATCCTCCGAGCGCGGCAGATACGCAGTATTTT.